Listed below are T cell receptor beta chains from one sample, sequenced in a study of long-term antiretroviral therapy in people with HIV. The assay was immunoSEQ multiplex PCR, and TCRdb's table has in-frame clones only and misses some. The sample contains tens of thousands of clones, 85% of which appear only once. This material consisted of unsorted PBMCs, taken 1.6 years after starting antiretroviral therapy. These receptors all come from a man aged 35-49 years with HIV. The CDR3 runs from the conserved cysteine through the conserved F or W. Fields, in order: J gene, clone size, D gene, V gene, CDR3 protein, CDR3 DNA. D genes are given only for firm matches. Rows give clone size only sometimes, using once, few, many, or a class for an expanded clone.

J: TRBJ2-1
size: .
D: TRBD2
V: TRBV9
CDR3: CASSLSGSSYNEQFF
DNA: TGTGCCAGCAGCCTTAGCGGGTCCTCCTACAATGAGCAGTTCTTC

J: TRBJ1-4
size: .
D: .
V: TRBV6-1
CDR3: CASSSTPAANEKLFF
DNA: TGTGCCAGCAGTTCGACCCCCGCGGCTAATGAAAAACTGTTTTTT

J: TRBJ2-1
size: .
D: .
V: TRBV21-1
CDR3: CASTPGQDYNEQFF
DNA: TGTGCCAGCACCCCGGGACAGGACTACAATGAGCAGTTCTTC

J: TRBJ1-1
size: .
D: TRBD1
V: TRBV5-1
CDR3: CASETGVGNTEAFF
DNA: TGCGCCAGCGAGACAGGGGTGGGGAACACTGAAGCTTTCTTT

J: TRBJ1-4
size: .
D: TRBD1
V: TRBV7-6
CDR3: CASSSSTGFDEKLFF
DNA: TGTGCCAGCAGTTCCTCGACAGGGTTTGATGAAAAACTGTTTTTT

J: TRBJ1-1
size: few
D: .
V: TRBV11-1
CDR3: CASSLSGGMNTEAFF
DNA: TGTGCCAGCAGCTTGTCGGGGGGGATGAACACTGAAGCTTTCTTT

J: TRBJ2-1
size: .
D: .
V: TRBV7-9
CDR3: CASSSPSDSVGNEQFF
DNA: TGTGCCAGCAGCTCGCCCTCGGACAGTGTCGGCAATGAGCAGTTCTTC

J: TRBJ1-2
size: few
D: .
V: TRBV28
CDR3: CASIRWQGSSYGYTF
DNA: TGTGCCAGCATAAGGTGGCAGGGAAGTAGCTATGGCTACACCTTC

J: TRBJ1-4
size: .
D: .
V: TRBV6-5
CDR3: CASGEHGSGEKLFF
DNA: TGTGCCAGCGGGGAACATGGGAGTGGTGAAAAACTGTTTTTT

J: TRBJ2-7
size: .
D: .
V: TRBV30
CDR3: CAWSVSDEQYF
DNA: TGTGCCTGGAGTGTGAGCGACGAGCAGTACTTC

J: TRBJ2-1
size: .
D: .
V: TRBV30
CDR3: CAWTRAVPNEQFF
DNA: TGTGCCTGGACCCGGGCAGTACCCAATGAGCAGTTCTTC

J: TRBJ1-1
size: .
D: TRBD1
V: TRBV5-1
CDR3: CASSTGRTGTNTEAFF
DNA: TGCGCCAGCAGCACAGGGCGGACAGGGACGAACACTGAAGCTTTCTTT

J: TRBJ1-3
size: .
D: .
V: TRBV19
CDR3: CASSMRIDYAGNTIYF
DNA: TGTGCCAGTAGTATGCGGATCGATTATGCTGGAAACACCATATATTTT

J: TRBJ2-1
size: .
D: .
V: TRBV2
CDR3: CAINLITGSGNNEQFF
DNA: TGTGCCATCAACCTCATCACCGGGAGTGGGAACAATGAGCAGTTCTTC

J: TRBJ2-3
size: .
D: TRBD2
V: TRBV6-1
CDR3: CASSELAGGPDTQYF
DNA: TGTGCCAGCAGTGAACTAGCGGGGGGGCCAGATACGCAGTATTTT

J: TRBJ1-1
size: .
D: TRBD1
V: TRBV7-8
CDR3: CASSPRTGGTEAFF
DNA: TGTGCCAGCAGCCCTCGGACAGGGGGGACTGAAGCTTTCTTT

J: TRBJ2-7
size: once
D: .
V: TRBV5-1
CDR3: CASSFPGSEQYF
DNA: TGCGCCAGCAGCTTTCCAGGCTCCGAGCAGTACTTC

J: TRBJ1-6
size: medium-sized
D: .
V: TRBV2
CDR3: CASSEKTGNNSPLHF
DNA: TGTGCCAGCAGTGAGAAGACAGGAAATAATTCACCCCTCCACTTT

J: TRBJ1-1
size: .
D: .
V: TRBV2
CDR3: CASSDEVGAFF
DNA: TGTGCCAGCAGTGATGAGGTCGGGGCTTTCTTT

J: TRBJ1-2
size: .
D: .
V: TRBV29-1
CDR3: CSVENLYGYTF
DNA: TGCAGCGTTGAGAATCTCTATGGCTACACCTTC

J: TRBJ1-2
size: .
D: .
V: TRBV6-1
CDR3: CASSGRDPFSSNYGYTF
DNA: TGTGCCAGCAGTGGCCGGGACCCTTTTTCTTCTAACTATGGCTACACCTTC

J: TRBJ2-1
size: .
D: .
V: TRBV2
CDR3: CASKDGSSYNEQFF
DNA: TGTGCCAGCAAAGACGGGAGCTCCTACAATGAGCAGTTCTTC

J: TRBJ2-1
size: .
D: TRBD2
V: TRBV7-6
CDR3: CASRSPGREVYNEQFF
DNA: TGTGCCAGCAGGTCCCCCGGGCGGGAGGTCTACAATGAGCAGTTCTTC

J: TRBJ1-3
size: .
D: .
V: TRBV7-9
CDR3: CASSKAISGNTIYF
DNA: TGTGCCAGCAGCAAAGCGATCTCTGGAAACACCATATATTTT